This TCR beta chain was identified during a study of identical twins. Study-wide points: Beta out-of-frame sequences displayed a weaker excess of sharing between twins. In drawing conclusions, the study used cross-sectional statistical analysis and did not follow the same donors.

This clonotype was observed a handful of times. The antigen is unknown. After template switching added a universal primer site, the resulting cDNA carried unique molecular identifiers. TCRdb reprocessed the 5' RACE reads with MiXCR, giving one entry per CDR3 protein. The repertoire holds approximately 530,000 distinct CDR3 sequences, with about a fifth as singletons. Trimming took 6 bases from V and 2 from J, leaving 14 bases between them. The CDR3 contains 15 residues. Germline V gene data show CDR1 as LNHDA and CDR2 as SQIVND (reference sequence). In addition, the sample was reused for a study of yellow fever vaccine responses in identical twins.

This TCR was recovered from a woman aged 18-29 years in good health. This chain links TRBV19 with TRBJ2-1; perhaps TRBD1 as D (5 bases). The sequencing input was CD4+ T cells sorted from blood. The CDR3 is CASRIQGITYNEQFF. DNA of the CDR3: TGTGCCAGTAGAATCCAGGGTATTACCTACAATGAGCAGTTCTTC.